A single sample gave rise to the 11 T cell receptor beta chains below, sequenced in a study of T-cell reconstitution after alpha-beta-depleted transplantation in children. Using unique molecular identifiers, the investigators prepared the TCRbeta library. Via MiXCR, TCRdb re-called the PCR reads, giving one row per CDR3 protein. The sample consists of about 220,000 distinct CDR3 sequences, about 15% of them appearing once. The sequencing used PBMCs, mostly from graft donor cells, collected 360 days after TCRalphabeta/CD19-depleted stem cell transplant. The receptors were gathered from a male patient aged 2 to 10 who had a stem cell transplant for acute lymphoblastic leukemia, so the T cells may come from the graft donor.

There are a few counts of this clonotype. The V and J genes are TRBV15 and TRBJ1-2; D is unclear. Trimming pared 0 bases from V and 9 bases from J, leaving 14 bases between. Germline CDR1 reads LNHNV; CDR2 reads YYDKDF (reference sequence). The CDR3 contains 14 residues. The CDR3 region has the DNA TGTGCCACCAGCAGAGATAAAGTCAGCACTAGCTACACCTTC. Protein product: CATSRDKVSTSYTF.

This chain links TRBV7-2 with TRBJ1-5; D may be TRBD1 (6 bases). The V gene's germline CDR1 is SGHTA and CDR2 FQGNSA. The CDR3 is made up of 15 amino acids. Trimming took off 1 base at V and 7 bases at J, with 14 bases between the two ends. This CDR3 is CASSLVSTGGQPQHF. DNA of the CDR3: TGTGCCAGCAGCTTAGTTTCGACAGGAGGCCAGCCCCAGCATTTT.

V and J are TRBV5-1 and TRBJ2-1; TRBD1 might be the D (6 bases). This CDR3 is built from 14 residues. From germline, CDR1 is SGHRS and CDR2 YFSETQ. V was pared by 1 base and J by 3 bases, with 8 bases between. The CDR3 DNA reads TGCGCCAGCAGCTTGACAGGGAGCTACAATGAGCAGTTCTTC. This codes for CASSLTGSYNEQFF.

The gene calls are TRBV25-1 and TRBJ1-6; unclear D gene. Germline assignment: CDR1 MGHDK and CDR2 SYGVNS. CDR3 size: 18 residues. The ends were cut back, 5 bases at V and 2 bases at J, with 19 bases in the middle. CDR3 in amino acids: CASSPLPEAAPYNSPLHF. The CDR3 DNA reads as TGTGCCAGCAGTCCTCTCCCCGAGGCAGCCCCCTATAATTCACCCCTCCACTTT. Based on the CDR3 plus reference TRBV25-1 and TRBJ1-6, the full variable domain is EADIYQTPRYLVIGTGKKITLECSQTMGHDKMYWYQQDPGMELHLIHYSYGVNSTEKGDLSSESTVSRIRTEHFPLTLESARPSHTSQYLCASSPLPEAAPYNSPLHFGNGTRLTVT.

This chain links TRBV6-2 or TRBV6-3 with TRBJ2-7, with D possibly being TRBD1 (6 bases). Deletions cut 4 bases from V and 0 bases from J, with 13 bases between. CDR1 and CDR2 (germline): MNHEY, SVGEGT. The CDR3 contains 15 residues. The CDR3 DNA follows: TGTGCCAGCAGTTCCGGACAGTACCCCTCCTACGAGCAGTACTTC. Protein: CASSSGQYPSYEQYF.

In its sample, this clonotype was seen many times. A junction boundary mismatches the germline segment, possibly from a read error. This rearrangement joins TRBV12-3 or TRBV12-4 to TRBJ2-2, with D unresolved. The CDR3 consists of 11 residues. CDR3 nucleotides: TGCGCCAGCAGCTTCGCCGGGGAGCTGTTTTTT. Translated, it gives CASSFAGELFF.

This clonotype showed up just a few times. The V call is TRBV28, the J call TRBJ2-7; D is uncertain. This CDR3 has 13 amino acids. V shed 8 bases and J shed 1 base, with 12 bases lying between them. Germline CDR1 MDHEN, CDR2 SYDVKM. The DNA of the CDR3 is TGTGCCAGCCCCCCCGAGGAGTCCTACGAGCAGTACTTC. This gives the protein CASPPEESYEQYF.

This clonotype was seen at least ten times. The chain recombines TRBV19 with TRBJ1-6, with 8 bases that match TRBD1. J lost 6 bases, V lost 7 bases, and 5 bases had no gene match. CDR1 LNHDA and CDR2 SQIVND come from the germline V gene (reference sequence). The CDR3 consists of 14 residues. CDR3 nucleotides: TGTGCCAGTAAGACAGGGGAACGTAATTCACCCCTCCACTTT. It specifies CASKTGERNSPLHF.

This clonotype has just a few counts. The V and J genes are TRBV7-8 and TRBJ1-1, with TRBD1 matching 7 bases. The CDR3 has 15 residues. V lost 3 bases, J lost 0 bases, and 4 bases stayed unmatched. The germline V gene encodes CDR1 SGHVS and CDR2 FQNEAQ. The CDR3 sequence: CASSFDRVMNTEAFF. As DNA, the CDR3 is TGTGCCAGCAGCTTCGACAGGGTGATGAACACTGAAGCTTTCTTT.

This clonotype was observed a handful of times. The V and J genes are TRBV6-5 and TRBJ2-1; D unresolved. The CDR3 is 12 residues long. With 2 bases removed from V and 6 bases from J, the gap between germline ends came to 5 bases. Per germline, CDR1 MNHEY and CDR2 SVGAGI. The CDR3 sequence: CASSYKGNEQFF. In DNA, the CDR3 is TGTGCCAGCAGTTACAAGGGCAATGAGCAGTTCTTC.

V and J are TRBV7-2 and TRBJ1-5, with D perhaps TRBD1 (5 bases). Trimming left V 3 bases short and J 4 bases short, with 19 bases between. In germline, CDR1 is SGHTA, CDR2 FQGNSA. The CDR3 has 17 amino acids. The CDR3 sequence is CASSFVAPRALNQPQHF. The CDR3 DNA sequence: TGTGCCAGCAGCTTCGTAGCGCCCAGGGCCCTAAATCAGCCCCAGCATTTT.